The next 18 T cell receptor beta chains were all read from a single sample in a study of STAT5B mutations in CD4+ large granular lymphocyte leukemia. The protocol was immunoSEQ multiplex PCR, while the TCRdb copy is restricted to in-frame clones and leaves out a portion. Among more than 30,000 clones listed, about 88% were seen once. Sequences were obtained from CD4+ T cells from blood buffy coats. The receptors come from a human donor in good health.

This sequence joins TRBV28 and TRBJ1-1, with 10 bases identical to TRBD1. Per germline, CDR1 MDHEN and CDR2 SYDVKM. This CDR3 region has 15 residues. V was pared by 8 bases and J by 8 bases, with 14 bases of the junction left unmatched. The CDR3 DNA is TGTGCCAGCGTCGACCGGACAGGGGGGACCCTCGAAGCTTTCTTT. It codes for CASVDRTGGTLEAFF.

This chain uses TRBV10-3 with TRBJ1-2; D uncertain. The V gene lost 3 bases and the J gene lost 1 base, with 21 bases spanning the gap. Germline assignment: CDR1 ENHRY and CDR2 SYGVKD. The CDR3 covers 18 residues. CDR3 in amino acids: CAISDPTPGRELNYGYTF. Here the CDR3 DNA reads TGTGCCATCAGTGACCCCACCCCCGGAAGGGAACTTAACTATGGCTACACCTTC.

This chain uses TRBV11-3 with TRBJ2-5; 9 nucleotides agree with TRBD2. This CDR3 comprises 18 residues. V shed 5 bases and J 5 bases; nucleotides not matched to a gene: 18. Germline V gene sequence: CDR1 SGHNT, CDR2 YENEEA. CDR3 coding DNA: TGTGCCAGCAGCCCAGCACGTTTTGCGGGAGGGAGTTCTGAGACCCAGTACTTC. It is translated as CASSPARFAGGSSETQYF.

The V and J genes are TRBV6-1 and TRBJ2-3; TRBD2 matches 13 bases. From germline, CDR1 is MNHNS and CDR2 SASEGT. The CDR3 contains 19 residues. Trimming took 4 bases from V and 3 from J; bases not matched to a gene: 13. The CDR3 DNA follows: TGTGCCAGCAGTGCCCGGACTAGCGGGAGTTGGCAGTCGACAGATACGCAGTATTTT. It codes for CASSARTSGSWQSTDTQYF.

This chain links TRBV10-3 with TRBJ2-3; TRBD2 matches at 8 bases. The V gene's germline CDR1 is ENHRY and CDR2 SYGVKD. The CDR3 sequence is 14 residues long. Unmatched junction bases numbered 1, after V lost 5 bases and J lost 0 bases. DNA of the CDR3: TGTGCCATCAGTAGCGGGGGCAGCACAGATACGCAGTATTTT. Its protein product is CAISSGGSTDTQYF.

CDR3 coding DNA: TGCGCCAGCAGCCGGACGGGACTAGGTGGAGATACGCAGTATTTT. Translating gives CASSRTGLGGDTQYF. This sequence joins TRBV5-1 and TRBJ2-3; TRBD2 matches 8 bases. The germline CDR1 and CDR2 sequences are SGHRS and YFSETQ. V trimming: 4 bases; J trimming: 5 bases; junction bases outside the gene matches: 9. The CDR3 length is 15 residues.

The genes are TRBV15 and TRBJ2-7, with unresolved D. The V and J ends lost 5 bases and 0 bases respectively, with 8 bases between them. The CDR3 has 13 residues. Germline CDR1 reads LNHNV; CDR2 reads YYDKDF (reference sequence). CDR3 sequence: CATSAGFSYEQYF. The CDR3 coding sequence is TGTGCCACCAGCGCCGGGTTCTCCTACGAGCAGTACTTC.

The V and J genes are TRBV4-1 and TRBJ2-3; possible D gene TRBD2, 6 bases. Trimming shortened V by 0 bases and J by 5 bases, and 12 bases separated the two germline ends. The CDR3 extends over 15 amino acids. Germline lookup yields CDR1 MGHRA and CDR2 YSYEKL. This CDR3 is CASSQDSRAGDTQYF. The CDR3 DNA is TGCGCCAGCAGCCAAGATAGCCGAGCGGGAGATACGCAGTATTTT.

The chain employs TRBV27 and TRBJ2-2, with TRBD1 matching over 10 bases. The CDR3 covers 16 residues. Germline V lookup: CDR1 MNHEY, CDR2 SMNVEV (reference sequence). The V gene end was trimmed by 6 bases and the J gene end by 1 base; junction bases not matched to a gene: 5. The CDR3 here is CASRDRGRLNTGELFF. The DNA for the CDR3 is TGTGCCAGCAGAGACAGGGGGCGATTGAACACCGGGGAGCTGTTTTTT.

The CDR3 bases are TGTGCCAGCAGTTTTACTAGCGGGAGGGCCCACAATGAGCAGTTCTTC. Amino acids: CASSFTSGRAHNEQFF. V gene TRBV6-5 combines with J gene TRBJ2-1; 13 positions agree with TRBD2. The CDR3 spans 16 residues. J was trimmed by 5 bases and V by 4 bases; bases with no gene match: 5. Germline-derived CDR1 and CDR2 are MNHEY and SVGAGI.

The chain carries TRBV11-3 and TRBJ2-1, with TRBD2 matching 11 bases. Unmatched junction bases numbered 6, after V lost 5 bases and J lost 0 bases. Looked up from germline, CDR1 is SGHNT and CDR2 is YENEEA. The CDR3 runs to 17 residues. CDR3 DNA sequence: TGTGCCAGCAGCCTTTTAGCGGGGGGGAGCTCCTACAATGAGCAGTTCTTC. Its protein is CASSLLAGGSSYNEQFF.

The genes are TRBV19 and TRBJ2-1; 7 bases line up with TRBD1. V trimming: 3 bases; J trimming: 4 bases; junction bases outside the gene matches: 6. The germline V gene encodes CDR1 LNHDA and CDR2 SQIVND (reference sequence). The CDR3 contains 15 residues. The CDR3 loop reads CASSMEHRGYNEQFF. Here the CDR3 DNA reads TGTGCCAGTAGTATGGAGCACAGGGGATACAATGAGCAGTTCTTC.

The chain is built from TRBV19 and TRBJ2-2; TRBD2 might be the D (6 bases). Germline V gene lookup returns CDR1 LNHDA and CDR2 SQIVND (reference sequence). V was clipped by 5 bases and J by 5 bases, with 18 bases between them. The CDR3 loop spans 16 amino acids. This chain's CDR3 is CASSSRGGTATGELFF. In nucleotides, the CDR3 is TGTGCCAGTAGTTCCCGAGGAGGGACTGCGACCGGGGAGCTGTTTTTT.

J is TRBJ1-1 and V is TRBV5-1; D uncertain. Trimming took 0 bases from V and 1 from J, leaving 10 bases between them. CDR3 length equals 15 residues. Germline V gene lookup returns CDR1 SGHRS and CDR2 YFSETQ. CDR3 residues: CASSLDGVPNTEAFF. The CDR3 DNA reads TGCGCCAGCAGCTTGGATGGGGTTCCGAACACTGAAGCTTTCTTT.

J is TRBJ2-7 and V is TRBV6-1; 11 nucleotides match TRBD2. The CDR3 consists of 14 residues. The germline gives CDR1 MNHNS, CDR2 SASEGT. V was pared by 4 bases and J by 4 bases, with 3 bases of the junction left unmatched. This chain's CDR3 is CASSGASGRYEQYF. The CDR3 coding sequence is TGTGCCAGCAGTGGAGCTAGCGGGAGGTACGAGCAGTACTTC.

The chain has TRBV19 and TRBJ2-1; 8 bases map to TRBD1. This CDR3 comprises 14 residues. CDR1 LNHDA and CDR2 SQIVND come from the germline V gene (reference sequence). V shed 5 bases, J shed 5 bases, and the junction held 5 bases outside the gene matches. In DNA form, the CDR3 reads TGTGCCAGTAGTGCGACAGGGGTCCACAATGAGCAGTTCTTC. Translated: CASSATGVHNEQFF.

This chain links TRBV5-1 with TRBJ2-6; D possibly corresponds to TRBD2 (6 bases). The CDR3 is 18 residues long. V was trimmed by 4 bases and J by 1 base, leaving 18 bases between them. CDR1 SGHRS and CDR2 YFSETQ come from the germline V gene. The CDR3 nucleotides read TGCGCCAGCAGCCCCCGGCGGGCGGGATTTTCTGGGGCCAACGTCCTGACTTTC. Translating it yields CASSPRRAGFSGANVLTF.

This clone was observed once. The V call is TRBV19, the J call TRBJ2-5, with TRBD2 matching over 7 bases. Trimming took 7 bases from V and 1 from J; bases not matched to a gene: 6. Germline-derived CDR1 and CDR2 are LNHDA and SQIVND (reference sequence). The CDR3 is 14 amino acids. CDR3 protein: CASNGGGVQETQYF. Here the CDR3 DNA reads TGTGCCAGTAATGGGGGAGGGGTCCAAGAGACCCAGTACTTC.